This TCR beta chain was observed in a study of T cells in Graves' hyperthyroidism and ophthalmopathy. Findings of the study overall: In blood, most of the thyroid clonotypes expanded above 0.001 were also present.

Using RNA transcripts as the source, TCR beta CDR3 regions were amplified. A set of HTBI primers served as the primers for a first-round RT-PCR of the TCR CDR3. MiXCR was run by TCRdb on the multiplex PCR reads, yielding one entry per CDR3 protein. The repertoire holds about 700,000 distinct CDR3 sequences, with 14% as singletons. To note about this clonotype: Its antigen is as yet unknown.

Graves' hyperthyroidism without ophthalmopathy progression within 18 months was termed stable. Not enrolled were patients with uncontrolled infection, other autoimmune disease, pregnancy or lactation. Clinicians diagnosed patients from clinical symptoms, serum thyroxine and TRAb, thyroid ultrasound and orbital computed tomography. The CDR3 has 13 amino acids. V lost 4 bases and J lost 15, with 19 bases in between. Germline V gives CDR1 SGHAT, CDR2 FQNNGV. The V and J genes are TRBV11-2 and TRBJ2-1; a weak D match, TRBD2 (5 bases). Specimen: blood. The sequence was obtained from a young woman with Graves' hyperthyroidism. Here the CDR3 reads CASSSSTTHPGFF. Here the CDR3 DNA reads TGTGCCAGCAGCTCTTCGACTACCCACCCGGGGTTCTTC.